Sequencing of this T cell receptor (beta chain) was carried out in a study of T cell responses to AZD1222 COVID-19 vaccine. Study-level results: The sample set comprised mostly white British donors with more females, and clonal diversity was possibly underestimated. Spike-specific TCR breadth and depth went up after people got two AZD1222 doses.

Of note for this clone: Its antigen remains unknown.

Assay used: immunoSEQ multiplex PCR; TCRdb lists only in-frame clones, some missing. The sample has fewer than 150,000 clones, around 90% seen once. The CDR3 sequence is 15 residues long. V was trimmed by 5 bases and J by 4 bases, leaving 18 bases between them. From germline, CDR1 is MNHEY and CDR2 SMNVEV (reference sequence). Here the sequenced sample was peripheral blood, taken on day 0 of AZD1222 vaccination. This receptor was obtained from an adult in good health. The gene calls are TRBV27 and TRBJ2-7; D perhaps matches TRBD1 (6 bases). The CDR3 is CASSPTTGLEYEQYF. CDR3 nucleotides: TGTGCCAGCAGTCCCACGACAGGCTTGGAATACGAGCAGTACTTC.